Listed below are T cell receptor beta chains from one sample, sequenced in a study of radiation and T cells in renal cell carcinoma. The method was immunoSEQ multiplex PCR; TCRdb's version includes in-frame clones alone and lacks a portion of them. The repertoire holds 20,000 to 25,000 clones, with 60% to 80% as singletons. Sequences were derived from blood, sampled from a patient whose treatment included radiotherapy and nephrectomy. The receptors stem from a man aged 60-69 years with renal cell carcinoma. Both conserved end residues are part of each CDR3. A D gene is named only where the DNA matches it firmly. Clone size, where shown, is once, few, many, or a class for clones that have expanded.

clone_size,v_call,j_call,d_call,cdr3_nt,cdr3_aa
few,TRBV4-2,TRBJ2-2,.,TGTGCCAGCAGCCCGACCCTTGGGCTAACCGGGGAGCTGTTTTTT,CASSPTLGLTGELFF
.,TRBV4-3,TRBJ2-6,.,TGCGCCAGCAGCCAAGACTACACTTCTGGGGCCAACGTCCTGACTTTC,CASSQDYTSGANVLTF
.,TRBV7-9,TRBJ1-5,.,TGTGCCAGCAGCTTAGGCGACGTTCAGCCCCAGCATTTT,CASSLGDVQPQHF
few,TRBV5-6,TRBJ2-3,TRBD2,TGTGCCAGCAGCCTTATGACTAGCGGGGGCACAGATACGCAGTATTTT,CASSLMTSGGTDTQYF
.,TRBV27,TRBJ1-4,.,TGTGCCACCGGCCGGCCAGGGGCGAATGAAAAACTGTTTTTT,CATGRPGANEKLFF
.,TRBV4-3,TRBJ2-3,TRBD2,TGCGCCAGCAGCCGATTATTTGACAGGGTTTCAACTAGCGGGAGGGCAGATACGCAGTATTTT,CASSRLFDRVSTSGRADTQYF
.,TRBV2,TRBJ2-7,.,TGTGCCAGCAGTGAGTACGAGCAGTACTTC,CASSEYEQYF
.,TRBV5-1,TRBJ2-3,.,TGCGCCTGCCACTCAGGGCCTCAAGGAACAGATACGCAGTATTTT,CACHSGPQGTDTQYF
.,TRBV5-6,TRBJ1-3,.,TGTGCCAGCAGCTTAGACGGGGGGATTGGAAACACCATATATTTT,CASSLDGGIGNTIYF
.,TRBV5-1,TRBJ2-7,TRBD2,TGCGCCAGCAGAGGAGGGGGAGCGGGAGTAGACTACGAGCAGTACTTC,CASRGGGAGVDYEQYF
.,TRBV30,TRBJ2-7,.,TGTGCCTGGAGTCCACAGGCCTACGAGCAGTACTTC,CAWSPQAYEQYF
few,TRBV29-1,TRBJ1-2,.,TGCAGCGTTGAAGATCCCGGGAACTATGGCTACACCTTC,CSVEDPGNYGYTF
.,TRBV5-1,TRBJ2-5,.,TGCGCCAGCAGCTTGGTTGTCGCGGAGACCCAGTACTTC,CASSLVVAETQYF
.,TRBV19,TRBJ1-3,.,TGTGCCAGTAGTATCCAGATCTCTGGAAACACCATATATTTT,CASSIQISGNTIYF
.,TRBV7-9,TRBJ1-4,.,TGTGCCAGCAGCCCGATCCCCCCCGGACGGAAGCAAGAAAAACTGTTTTTT,CASSPIPPGRKQEKLFF
.,TRBV20-1,TRBJ1-2,.,TGCAGTGCTCAGGGTGTAGATGGCTACACCTTC,CSAQGVDGYTF
.,TRBV2,TRBJ1-2,.,TGTGCCAGCAGTGGTAAAGGACACCAACTTAACTATGGCTACACCTTC,CASSGKGHQLNYGYTF
few,TRBV5-8,TRBJ2-3,.,TGTGCCAGCAGTCGGGGATTGTACACAGATACGCAGTATTTT,CASSRGLYTDTQYF
.,TRBV12-5,TRBJ1-2,.,TGTGCTAGTGCCCCGGGACGGAGCTATGGCTACACCTTC,CASAPGRSYGYTF
.,TRBV29-1,TRBJ2-5,TRBD2,TGCAGCGTTGATCCGGGGGGGGGCCAAGAGACCCAGTACTTC,CSVDPGGGQETQYF
.,TRBV5-6,TRBJ2-1,.,TGTGCCAGCAGCTTGGTCGGGTATGAGCAGTTCTTC,CASSLVGYEQFF
.,TRBV6-1,TRBJ2-7,TRBD1,TGTGCCAGCAGTGGTTACAGGGGAACCTACGAGCAGTACTTC,CASSGYRGTYEQYF
.,TRBV5-4,TRBJ2-7,TRBD2,TGTGCCAGCAGCCTCGGGGCGGGGGACTCCTACGAGCAGTACTTC,CASSLGAGDSYEQYF
.,TRBV7-9,TRBJ1-1,.,TGCGCCAGCAGCCATAGTGGCGAGGCTGAAGCTTTCTTT,CASSHSGEAEAFF
few,TRBV2,TRBJ2-3,TRBD2,TGTGCCAGCAGACGTCTAGCGGGAGTACCAGATACGCAGTATTTT,CASRRLAGVPDTQYF
.,TRBV18,TRBJ2-3,.,TGTGCCAGCTCACTAGGACGGACGGGGGCAGATACGCAGTATTTT,CASSLGRTGADTQYF
.,TRBV7-2,TRBJ2-1,TRBD2,TGTGCCAGCAGCCCTCGAGCGGGAGGAAACTACAATGAGCAGTTCTTC,CASSPRAGGNYNEQFF
.,TRBV7-2,TRBJ2-1,TRBD1,TGTGCCAGCAGCTCCCGGGACAGGTACAATGAGCAGTTCTTC,CASSSRDRYNEQFF
.,TRBV5-1,TRBJ2-2,.,TGCGCCAGCAGCTTAACTAGCTTAGTGCTCACCGGGGAGCTGTTTTTT,CASSLTSLVLTGELFF
.,TRBV20-1,TRBJ1-1,.,TGCAGTGCGAGCCGGGACACTGAAGCTTTCTTT,CSASRDTEAFF
.,TRBV27,TRBJ1-4,.,TGTGCCAGCAGTCCCAGGGCAACTAATGAAAAACTGTTTTTT,CASSPRATNEKLFF